This T cell receptor beta chain emerged from a study of OX40 agonist ivuxolimab in advanced cancers. Whole-study findings and limits: Normalized expansion of T-cell clones was also low for some nonresponders.

Generated by immunoSEQ multiplex PCR, the TCRdb table keeps only in-frame clones and is missing some. The sample lists about 74,000 clones, 80% to 90% occurring once. With regard to this clone: Its antigen is still unknown.

V was pared by 0 bases and J by 6 bases, with 6 bases between. CDR3 length: 12 residues. Germline CDR1 reads SQVTM; CDR2 reads ANQGSEA. The chain uses TRBV29-1 and TRBJ1-5; D uncertain. The source is an adult with an advanced solid tumor such as melanoma, head and neck, liver or kidney cancer. The material sequenced was CD4+ or CD8+ T cells sorted from blood, taken in a trial of the OX40 agonist ivuxolimab. CDR3 residues: CSVEDVGQPQHF. Here the CDR3 DNA reads TGCAGCGTTGAAGACGTGGGTCAGCCCCAGCATTTT.